The rows below give T cell receptor beta chains drawn from one sample of a study of blood T cell repertoires in COVID-19. The protocol was immunoSEQ multiplex PCR, while the TCRdb copy is restricted to in-frame clones and leaves out a portion. The table includes 85,000 to 95,000 clones, roughly 84% detected once. Specimen: peripheral blood. These receptor sequences come from a woman older than 75 with acute or convalescent COVID-19. Both conserved end residues are part of each CDR3. The D gene is left open where the match is weak. Size tells how often a clone was seen (once, few, many) or the class of an expanded clone, and some rows leave it out.

abundance: few; d_gene: NA; j_gene: TRBJ1-6; v_gene: TRBV5-1; CDR3nt: TGCGCCAGCAGCTTCGGGGGTGAGAATTCACCCCTCCACTTT; CDR3aa: CASSFGGENSPLHF
abundance: NA; d_gene: TRBD1; j_gene: TRBJ2-1; v_gene: TRBV19; CDR3nt: TGTGCCAGTAGTACTAGGGACAGGGTCAATGAGCAGTTCTTC; CDR3aa: CASSTRDRVNEQFF
abundance: NA; d_gene: NA; j_gene: TRBJ1-5; v_gene: TRBV19; CDR3nt: TGTGCCAGTAGTTATCCAGGGAGGGGTCAGCCCCAGCATTTT; CDR3aa: CASSYPGRGQPQHF
abundance: NA; d_gene: NA; j_gene: TRBJ2-1; v_gene: TRBV5-4; CDR3nt: TGTGCCAGCAGCTTGGATTCGGGAGTATACAATGAGCAGTTCTTC; CDR3aa: CASSLDSGVYNEQFF
abundance: NA; d_gene: NA; j_gene: TRBJ2-7; v_gene: TRBV3-1/TRBV3-2; CDR3nt: TGTGCCAGCAGTCGGAATCAGGACTACGAGCAGTACTTC; CDR3aa: CASSRNQDYEQYF
abundance: once; d_gene: NA; j_gene: TRBJ2-1; v_gene: TRBV10-1; CDR3nt: TGCGCCAGCAGTGAGTCGTCCCGGGGGAATGAGCAGTTCTTC; CDR3aa: CASSESSRGNEQFF
abundance: NA; d_gene: NA; j_gene: TRBJ2-5; v_gene: TRBV1; CDR3nt: TGCACCAGCCCTCATATGGAGCGAGGGGAGACCCAGTACTTC; CDR3aa: CTSPHMERGETQYF
abundance: NA; d_gene: NA; j_gene: TRBJ1-4; v_gene: TRBV5-4; CDR3nt: TGTGCCAGCAGCGAGACTTCAACTAATGAAAAACTGTTTTTT; CDR3aa: CASSETSTNEKLFF
abundance: NA; d_gene: NA; j_gene: TRBJ2-1; v_gene: TRBV4-1; CDR3nt: TGCGCCAGCAGCCAAGAGGGGGCTGGCACCGGGTTCTTC; CDR3aa: CASSQEGAGTGFF
abundance: NA; d_gene: NA; j_gene: TRBJ1-6; v_gene: TRBV6-5; CDR3nt: TGTGCCAGCATTCAGGGGACTAATTCACCCCTCCACTTT; CDR3aa: CASIQGTNSPLHF
abundance: NA; d_gene: NA; j_gene: TRBJ1-5; v_gene: TRBV10-3; CDR3nt: TGTGCCATCAACGCGGGAGCAGATCAGCCCCAGCATTTT; CDR3aa: CAINAGADQPQHF
abundance: NA; d_gene: TRBD2; j_gene: TRBJ2-1; v_gene: TRBV7-9; CDR3nt: TGTGCCAGCAGCAGAGCCCTCGCGGGAGGCGACAATGAGCAGTTCTTC; CDR3aa: CASSRALAGGDNEQFF
abundance: NA; d_gene: NA; j_gene: TRBJ1-1; v_gene: TRBV28; CDR3nt: TGTGCCAGCAGTTTGTGGCAGGGGAATGATGAAGCTTTCTTT; CDR3aa: CASSLWQGNDEAFF
abundance: NA; d_gene: TRBD2; j_gene: TRBJ2-2; v_gene: TRBV11-3; CDR3nt: TGTGCCAGCAGCTTAGGGAAAGGACTAGCGGGGAACACCGGGGAGCTGTTTTTT; CDR3aa: CASSLGKGLAGNTGELFF
abundance: NA; d_gene: NA; j_gene: TRBJ1-4; v_gene: TRBV3-1/TRBV3-2; CDR3nt: TGTGCCAGCAGCCTCCTGGGCGATAGAAGAGAAAAACTGTTTTTT; CDR3aa: CASSLLGDRREKLFF
abundance: NA; d_gene: TRBD2; j_gene: TRBJ2-1; v_gene: TRBV3-1/TRBV3-2; CDR3nt: TGTGCCAGCAGCCAAGCCGGACTAGGGGCCAATGAGCAGTTCTTC; CDR3aa: CASSQAGLGANEQFF
abundance: NA; d_gene: NA; j_gene: TRBJ1-1; v_gene: TRBV5-1; CDR3nt: TGCGCCAGCAGCTTGCCAGGGTCTGAAGCTTTCTTT; CDR3aa: CASSLPGSEAFF
abundance: few; d_gene: TRBD1; j_gene: TRBJ1-2; v_gene: TRBV18; CDR3nt: TGTGCCAGCTCACAAGGAATGACAGGGGATTTCGCTGGCTACACCTTC; CDR3aa: CASSQGMTGDFAGYTF
abundance: NA; d_gene: TRBD1; j_gene: TRBJ1-6; v_gene: TRBV30; CDR3nt: TGTGCCTGGGCTGGACAGGGGAATTCACCCCTCCACTTT; CDR3aa: CAWAGQGNSPLHF
abundance: once; d_gene: NA; j_gene: TRBJ2-2; v_gene: TRBV7-2; CDR3nt: TGTGCCAGCAGCTATTCCAGGGGAAATGCCGGGGAGCTGTTTTTT; CDR3aa: CASSYSRGNAGELFF
abundance: NA; d_gene: NA; j_gene: TRBJ1-2; v_gene: TRBV6-5; CDR3nt: TGTGCCAGCAGTCAGGGTGATGGCTACACCTTC; CDR3aa: CASSQGDGYTF
abundance: NA; d_gene: TRBD1; j_gene: TRBJ1-2; v_gene: TRBV15; CDR3nt: TGTGCCACCAGCCCAAGGACAGGGGCCTCGGCTGGCTACACCTTC; CDR3aa: CATSPRTGASAGYTF
abundance: NA; d_gene: TRBD2; j_gene: TRBJ2-1; v_gene: TRBV7-8; CDR3nt: TGTGCCAGCAGCATCCTAGGGTTAGGCGGGGGGGCCTCCAATGAGCAGTTCTTC; CDR3aa: CASSILGLGGGASNEQFF
abundance: few; d_gene: NA; j_gene: TRBJ1-5; v_gene: TRBV29-1; CDR3nt: TGCAGCGTTGTGGACACCAATGCGCATCAGCCCCAGCATTTT; CDR3aa: CSVVDTNAHQPQHF
abundance: NA; d_gene: TRBD1; j_gene: TRBJ1-1; v_gene: TRBV11-1; CDR3nt: TGTGCCAGCCGTGGACAGGTTGTTACTGAAGCTTTCTTT; CDR3aa: CASRGQVVTEAFF
abundance: NA; d_gene: TRBD2; j_gene: TRBJ2-1; v_gene: TRBV11-3; CDR3nt: TGTGCCAGCAGCACGACTAGCGGGTCCTACAATGAGCAGTTCTTC; CDR3aa: CASSTTSGSYNEQFF
abundance: NA; d_gene: NA; j_gene: TRBJ1-3; v_gene: TRBV5-1; CDR3nt: TGCGCCAGCAGCTTAGCGAGCTCTGGAAACACCATATATTTT; CDR3aa: CASSLASSGNTIYF
abundance: NA; d_gene: NA; j_gene: TRBJ2-7; v_gene: TRBV25-1; CDR3nt: TGTGCCAGCTCAGGGGCCTACGAGCAGTACTTC; CDR3aa: CASSGAYEQYF
abundance: NA; d_gene: NA; j_gene: TRBJ2-1; v_gene: TRBV4-1; CDR3nt: TGCGCCAGCAGCCCCCGGGACAGGGGTCTAGCGGGAGGCAACTACAATGAGCAGTTCTTC; CDR3aa: CASSPRDRGLAGGNYNEQFF
abundance: NA; d_gene: NA; j_gene: TRBJ2-3; v_gene: TRBV6-5; CDR3nt: TGTGCCAGCAGCCGGGTTAGCACAGATACGCAGTATTTT; CDR3aa: CASSRVSTDTQYF
abundance: NA; d_gene: TRBD2; j_gene: TRBJ2-3; v_gene: TRBV30; CDR3nt: TGTGCCTGGAAGGCGGGAGGGACAGATACGCAGTATTTT; CDR3aa: CAWKAGGTDTQYF
abundance: NA; d_gene: NA; j_gene: TRBJ2-3; v_gene: TRBV4-1; CDR3nt: TGCGCCAGCAGCCAAGGACTAGGAAATACAGATACGCAGTATTTT; CDR3aa: CASSQGLGNTDTQYF